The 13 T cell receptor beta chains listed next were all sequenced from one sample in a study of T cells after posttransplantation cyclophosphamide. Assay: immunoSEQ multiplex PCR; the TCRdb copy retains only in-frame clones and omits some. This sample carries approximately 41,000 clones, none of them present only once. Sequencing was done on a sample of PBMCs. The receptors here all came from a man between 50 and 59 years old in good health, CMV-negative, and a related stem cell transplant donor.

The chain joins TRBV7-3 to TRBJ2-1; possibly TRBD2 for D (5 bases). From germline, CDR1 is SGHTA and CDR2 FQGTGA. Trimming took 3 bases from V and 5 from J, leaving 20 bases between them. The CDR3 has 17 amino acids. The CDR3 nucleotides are TGTGCCAGCAGCTTCGGGAACGGGGTATTTGGAGACAATGAGCAGTTCTTC. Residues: CASSFGNGVFGDNEQFF.

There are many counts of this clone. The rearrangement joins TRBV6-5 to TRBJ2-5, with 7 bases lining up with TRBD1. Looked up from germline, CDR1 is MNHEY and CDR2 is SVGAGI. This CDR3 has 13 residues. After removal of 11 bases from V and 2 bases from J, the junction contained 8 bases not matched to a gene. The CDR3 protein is CAVWDRLQETQYF. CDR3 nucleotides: TGTGCCGTTTGGGACAGACTGCAAGAGACCCAGTACTTC.

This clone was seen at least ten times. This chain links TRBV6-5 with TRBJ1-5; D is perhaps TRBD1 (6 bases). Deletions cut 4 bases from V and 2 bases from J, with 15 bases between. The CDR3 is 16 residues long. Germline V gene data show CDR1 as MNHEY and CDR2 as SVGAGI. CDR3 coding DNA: TGTGCCAGCAGTTCCTTCAGGGGCGAGCGCAATCAGCCCCAGCATTTT. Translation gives CASSSFRGERNQPQHF.

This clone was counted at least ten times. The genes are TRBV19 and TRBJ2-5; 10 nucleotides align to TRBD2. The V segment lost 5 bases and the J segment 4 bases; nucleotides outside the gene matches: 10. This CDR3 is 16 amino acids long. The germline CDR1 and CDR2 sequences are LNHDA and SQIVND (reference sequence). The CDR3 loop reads CASSGLAGAVGETQYF. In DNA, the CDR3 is TGTGCCAGTAGTGGTCTAGCGGGAGCCGTGGGAGAGACCCAGTACTTC.

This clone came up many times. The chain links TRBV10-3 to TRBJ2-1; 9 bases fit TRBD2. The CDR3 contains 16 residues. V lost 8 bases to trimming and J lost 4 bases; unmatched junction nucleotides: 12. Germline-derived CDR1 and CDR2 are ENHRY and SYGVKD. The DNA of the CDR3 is TGTGCCATCCTCGCCGGCGGTAGCGGGGGTTACAATGAGCAGTTCTTC. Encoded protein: CAILAGGSGGYNEQFF.

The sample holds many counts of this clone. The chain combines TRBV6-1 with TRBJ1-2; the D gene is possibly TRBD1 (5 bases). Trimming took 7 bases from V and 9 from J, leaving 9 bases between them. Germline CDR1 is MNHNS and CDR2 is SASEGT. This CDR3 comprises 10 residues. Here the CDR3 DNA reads TGTGCCAGCACAGGGTCTAGCTACACCTTC. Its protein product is CASTGSSYTF.

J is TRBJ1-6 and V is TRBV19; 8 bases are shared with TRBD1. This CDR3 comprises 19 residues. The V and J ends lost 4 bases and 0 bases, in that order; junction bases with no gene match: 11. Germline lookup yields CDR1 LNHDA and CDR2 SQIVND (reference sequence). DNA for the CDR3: TGTGCCAGTAGTAGGGACAGGAGGTACTCTAACTCCTATAATTCACCCCTCCACTTT. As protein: CASSRDRRYSNSYNSPLHF.

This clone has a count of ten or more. The CDR3 DNA reads TGTGCCAGCAGCTTCCGACTAGCGCCTAGCACAGATACGCAGTATTTT. Its protein is CASSFRLAPSTDTQYF. This chain uses TRBV7-8 with TRBJ2-3, with 8 bases matching TRBD2. CDR3 length equals 16 residues. V was pared by 3 bases and J by 0 bases, with 5 bases of the junction left unmatched. Germline assignment: CDR1 SGHVS and CDR2 FQNEAQ. Together with reference TRBV7-8 and TRBJ2-3, the CDR3 gives the full variable domain: GAGVSQSPRYKVAKRGQDVALRCDPISGHVSLFWYQQALGQGPEFLTYFQNEAQLDKSGLPSDRFFAERPEGSVSTLKIQRTQQEDSAVYLCASSFRLAPSTDTQYFGPGTRLTVL.

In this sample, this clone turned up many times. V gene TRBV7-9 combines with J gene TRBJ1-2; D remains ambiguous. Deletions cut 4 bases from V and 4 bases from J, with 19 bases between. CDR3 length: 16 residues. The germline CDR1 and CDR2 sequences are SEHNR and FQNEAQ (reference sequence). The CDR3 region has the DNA TGTGCCAGCAGCTCGAAGGCCAGGCCGCGGGCCTATGGCTACACCTTC. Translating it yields CASSSKARPRAYGYTF.

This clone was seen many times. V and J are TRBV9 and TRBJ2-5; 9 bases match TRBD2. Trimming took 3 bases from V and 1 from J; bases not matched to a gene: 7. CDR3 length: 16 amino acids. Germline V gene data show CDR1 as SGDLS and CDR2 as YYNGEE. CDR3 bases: TGTGCCAGCAGCGGATACTTACTAGCGGGCCAAGAGACCCAGTACTTC. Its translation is CASSGYLLAGQETQYF.

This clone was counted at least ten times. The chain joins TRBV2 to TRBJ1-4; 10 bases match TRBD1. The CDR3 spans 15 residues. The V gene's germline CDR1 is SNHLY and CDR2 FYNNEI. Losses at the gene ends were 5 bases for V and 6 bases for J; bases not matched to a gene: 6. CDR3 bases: TGTGCCAGCAGTAGACAGGGGGCTCGGTATGAAAAACTGTTTTTT. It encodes CASSRQGARYEKLFF.

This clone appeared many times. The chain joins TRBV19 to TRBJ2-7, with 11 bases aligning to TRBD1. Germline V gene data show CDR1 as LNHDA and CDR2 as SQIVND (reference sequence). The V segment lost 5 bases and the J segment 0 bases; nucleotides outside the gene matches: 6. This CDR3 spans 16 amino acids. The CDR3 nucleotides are TGTGCCAGTAGTGCCGGACAGGGGGCCGGCTCCTACGAGCAGTACTTC. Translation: CASSAGQGAGSYEQYF.

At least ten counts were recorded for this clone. The CDR3 nucleotides read TGTGCCAGCAGCCCGGGACTATACAACACCGGGGAGCTGTTTTTT. It is translated as CASSPGLYNTGELFF. V usage is TRBV5-6 and J usage is TRBJ2-2; TRBD2 matches at 7 bases. The CDR3 consists of 15 residues. The V segment lost 4 bases and the J segment 2 bases; nucleotides outside the gene matches: 5. Germline values: CDR1 SGHDT, CDR2 YYEEEE.